This T cell receptor (beta chain) was observed in a study of blood T cells in healthy people across ages. Primed by a sample-barcoded 5' primer and a J-beta primer mix, a second PCR proceeded for about 6 to 11 cycles. TCRdb re-analysed the 5' RACE reads in MiXCR, keeping a single row per CDR3 protein. The table records 590,000 or so distinct CDR3 sequences, approximately 30% of them present only once. CDR1 MDHEN and CDR2 SYDVKM come from the germline V gene. This CDR3 has 15 residues. The V and J ends lost 2 bases and 10 bases, in that order; junction bases with no gene match: 8. This clonotype was found a few times.

Sequenced material: blood. This TCR derives from a woman aged 80 or over in good health. The rearrangement joins TRBV28 to TRBJ2-1, with 10 nucleotides matching TRBD1. Here the CDR3 reads CASSLQGTGDQEQFF. The CDR3 DNA sequence: TGTGCCAGCAGTTTACAGGGGACAGGGGATCAGGAGCAGTTCTTC.